This TCR beta chain came from a study of vaccination and CD4 T cells after COVID-19. Across the whole study: Convalescent patients, three in number, were sampled at day 14 and days 161 to 241 post-vaccination.

As concerns this clonotype: Its antigen remains unknown.

With the Oncomine TCR Beta short-read assay, DNA from cultured CD4+ T cells was sequenced. Each CDR3 protein gets one entry after TCRdb re-called the PCR reads with MiXCR. The sample shows more than 15,000 distinct CDR3 sequences, approximately 50% of them seen only once. Time point meaning: late sampling 161 to 241 days after vaccination in a few convalescent patients. The treatment is: 10-day PBMC culture with coronavirus spike peptide pools or control peptides (ViraFEST assay). J was trimmed by 4 bases and V by 3 bases; bases with no gene match: 5. The CDR3 runs to 13 residues. Looked up from germline, CDR1 is SQVTM and CDR2 is ANQGSEA.

The genes are TRBV29-1 and TRBJ1-2; TRBD1 aligns across 7 bases. This clonotype was sampled from a human donor who had recovered from COVID-19. The sample was CD4+ T cells from blood, cultured in vitro, taken about 7 months after SARS-CoV-2 vaccination. CDR3 nucleotide sequence: TGCAGCGTTGACACAGGGGCCTCCTATGGCTACACCTTC. Translation: CSVDTGASYGYTF.